The next 14 T cell receptor beta chains were all read from a single sample in a study of neurological immune-mediated disorders. Time point described: longitudinal time-point 2. One entry per CDR3 protein results from TCRdb running MiXCR on the 5' RACE reads. The table shows roughly 34,000 distinct CDR3 sequences, with approximately 13% occurring only once. Material: PBMCs. These receptors were taken from a woman aged 40 to 50 in good health.

The chain combines TRBV2 with TRBJ2-7; TRBD2 agrees at 11 bases. The germline V gene has CDR1 SNHLY and CDR2 FYNNEI. The CDR3 spans 15 residues. V lost 4 bases and J lost 2; bases outside the gene matches: 4. The CDR3 sequence: CASSAGLAEAYEQYF. CDR3 DNA sequence: TGTGCCAGCAGTGCGGGACTAGCGGAGGCCTACGAGCAGTACTTC. Combining the CDR3 with reference TRBV2 and TRBJ2-7 gives the whole variable domain EPEVTQTPSHQVTQMGQEVILRCVPISNHLYFYWYRQILGQKVEFLVSFYNNEISEKSEIFDDQFSVERPDGSNFTLKIRSTKLEDSAMYFCASSAGLAEAYEQYFGPGTRLTVT.

The table lists this clonotype with many counts. This chain joins TRBV19 and TRBJ1-1; D is uncertain. V was trimmed by 5 bases and J by 0 bases, leaving 10 bases between them. The length of the CDR3 is 14 residues. From germline, CDR1 is LNHDA and CDR2 SQIVND (reference sequence). The CDR3 nucleotides read TGTGCCAGTAGTCCGACACCTATGAACACTGAAGCTTTCTTT. The encoded protein is CASSPTPMNTEAFF.

This clonotype appeared many times. The chain carries TRBV7-2 and TRBJ1-2; D not certain. Germline CDR1 is SGHTA and CDR2 is FQGNSA. V lost 5 bases, J lost 8 bases, and 9 bases lay in between. The length of the CDR3 is 11 residues. The CDR3 region is CASSATLGYTF. CDR3 in DNA: TGTGCCAGCAGCGCCACCTTGGGCTACACCTTC.

This clonotype is judged medium-sized. The rearrangement uses TRBV4-1 and TRBJ2-5; 14 bases map to TRBD2. The CDR3 length is 18 residues. CDR1 and CDR2 (germline): MGHRA, YSYEKL. The ends lost 1 base at V and 3 bases at J; junction bases unmatched: 7. The CDR3 loop is CASSQGGLAGVPEETQYF. For the CDR3, the DNA is TGCGCCAGCAGCCAAGGGGGACTAGCGGGGGTCCCGGAAGAGACCCAGTACTTC.

Regarding this clonotype: With a much larger clone just one base away, this may be a read error. The chain has TRBV24-1 and TRBJ1-4; TRBD1 might be the D (6 bases). The germline CDR1 and CDR2 sequences are KGHDR and SFDVKD. The CDR3 is made up of 16 amino acids. In DNA, the CDR3 is TGTACCACCAGTGATTCTGCAGGGGAAGGGAGTGAAAAACTGTTTTTT. As protein: CTTSDSAGEGSEKLFF.

This clonotype was detected ten times or more. The V gene is TRBV12-3 or TRBV12-4, the J gene TRBJ1-1; D is unresolved. V lost 1 base to trimming and J lost 5 bases, with 11 bases between them. The CDR3 is made up of 14 amino acids. This chain's CDR3 is CASSLVEVRTEAFF. The CDR3 DNA reads TGTGCCAGCAGTTTAGTAGAAGTGAGAACTGAAGCTTTCTTT.

At least ten counts were recorded for this clonotype. V is TRBV15 and J is TRBJ2-2; a weak D match, TRBD1 (5 bases). CDR1 LNHNV and CDR2 YYDKDF come from the germline V gene (reference sequence). The CDR3 spans 17 residues. The germline V and J ends were trimmed by 0 bases and 4 bases, with 15 bases remaining between them. CDR3 loop: CATSRDINGQSTGELFF. The CDR3 nucleotides read TGTGCCACCAGCAGAGATATCAATGGACAAAGCACCGGGGAGCTGTTTTTT.

Ten or more counts support this clonotype. V gene TRBV9 combines with J gene TRBJ2-1; D is possibly TRBD2 (8 bases). Germline loops: CDR1 SGDLS, CDR2 YYNGEE. With 3 bases removed from V and 5 bases from J, the gap between germline ends came to 18 bases. The CDR3 loop spans 16 amino acids. The CDR3 bases are TGTGCCAGCAGCGCCGCAGGGGGACTAGGCAACAATGAGCAGTTCTTC. Residues: CASSAAGGLGNNEQFF.

This clonotype was observed many times. This chain connects TRBV6-2 or TRBV6-3 to TRBJ2-1; 7 nucleotides agree with TRBD2. The germline CDR1 and CDR2 sequences are MNHEY and SVGEGT. The CDR3 is 14 amino acids. V gave up 2 bases and J gave up 5 bases; unmatched junction bases: 3. Here the CDR3 DNA reads TGTGCCAGCAGTTACAGCGGGGCCCACAATGAGCAGTTCTTC. This encodes CASSYSGAHNEQFF.

This clonotype was seen at least ten times. J is TRBJ1-1 and V is TRBV12-3 or TRBV12-4; no clear D. This CDR3 contains 14 residues. V was clipped by 1 base and J by 1 base, with 7 bases between them. The DNA of the CDR3 is TGTGCCAGCAGTTTAGAGATTTCGAACACTGAAGCTTTCTTT. As protein: CASSLEISNTEAFF.

In this sample, this clonotype turned up many times. The chain links TRBV9 to TRBJ2-2, with D maybe TRBD1 (6 bases). Between the trimmed V and J ends, which lost 0 bases and 3 bases, there was a span of 9 bases. CDR1 SGDLS and CDR2 YYNGEE come from the germline V gene. CDR3 length: 15 residues. CDR3 loop: CASSVVGQHTGELFF. The CDR3 DNA is TGTGCCAGCAGCGTAGTTGGACAGCACACCGGGGAGCTGTTTTTT.

This clonotype was detected ten times or more. The chain recombines TRBV27 with TRBJ2-1; D unresolved. This CDR3 contains 15 residues. V gave up 2 bases and J gave up 0 bases, with 8 bases separating them. Germline V gives CDR1 MNHEY, CDR2 SMNVEV (reference sequence). The CDR3, as DNA: TGTGCCAGCAGTTTAGTTCTCGGCTCCTACAATGAGCAGTTCTTC. It translates to CASSLVLGSYNEQFF.

This clonotype appeared many times. The chain joins TRBV3-1 to TRBJ2-1; D gene unclear. The germline gives CDR1 LGHDT, CDR2 YNNKEL (reference sequence). Deletions cut 2 bases from V and 7 bases from J, with 12 bases between. This CDR3 contains 14 residues. CDR3 sequence reads: CASSQNELNNEQFF. The CDR3 nucleotides are TGTGCCAGCAGCCAAAACGAACTCAATAATGAGCAGTTCTTC.

This clonotype is deemed medium-sized. The chain combines TRBV11-1 with TRBJ2-1; D is ambiguous. Germline V lookup: CDR1 SGHAT, CDR2 FQDESV (reference sequence). The CDR3 length is 13 residues. Deletions cut 0 bases from V and 4 bases from J, with 4 bases between. Written as DNA, the CDR3 is TGTGCCAGCAGCTTAGCGGATTACAATGAGCAGTTCTTC. Its translation: CASSLADYNEQFF.